The source of this TCR beta chain is a study of cytomegalovirus exposure and HLA in healthy donors. Primers included in the PCR were 60 Vbeta and 13 Jbeta primers. The data were produced by immunoSEQ multiplex PCR, yet TCRdb's version contains in-frame clones alone and is incomplete. The sample includes about 78,000 clones. Germline V gene data show CDR1 as SGHNT and CDR2 as YYREEE (reference sequence). The CDR3 is 14 residues long. Trimming cost V 1 base and J 1 base; bases outside gene matches: 1. Sequencing was done on a sample of PBMCs. The rearrangement joins TRBV5-4 to TRBJ2-5, with 7 bases matching TRBD2. The TCR sequence derives from a female donor in good health and CMV-seropositive. The DNA of the CDR3 is TGTGCCAGCAGCTTGAGCGGGACCCAAGAGACCCAGTACTTC. It translates to CASSLSGTQETQYF.